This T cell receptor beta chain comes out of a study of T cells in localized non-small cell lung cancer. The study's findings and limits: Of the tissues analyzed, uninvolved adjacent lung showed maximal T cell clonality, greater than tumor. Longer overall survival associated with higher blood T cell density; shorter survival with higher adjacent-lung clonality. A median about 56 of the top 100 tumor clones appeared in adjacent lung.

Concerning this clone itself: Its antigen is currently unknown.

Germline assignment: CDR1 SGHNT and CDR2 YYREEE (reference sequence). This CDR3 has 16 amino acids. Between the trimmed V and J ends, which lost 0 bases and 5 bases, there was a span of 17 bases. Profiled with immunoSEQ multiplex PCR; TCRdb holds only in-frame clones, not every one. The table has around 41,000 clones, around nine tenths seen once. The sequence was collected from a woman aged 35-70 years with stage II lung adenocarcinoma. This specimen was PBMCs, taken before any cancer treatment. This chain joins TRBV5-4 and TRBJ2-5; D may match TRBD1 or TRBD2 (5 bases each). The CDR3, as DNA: TGTGCCAGCAGCTTGGTTGGGTTGGGGCCGGGGGAGACCCAGTACTTC. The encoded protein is CASSLVGLGPGETQYF. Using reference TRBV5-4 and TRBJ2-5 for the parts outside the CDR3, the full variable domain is ETGVTQSPTHLIKTRGQQVTLRCSSQSGHNTVSWYQQALGQGPQFIFQYYREEENGRGNFPPRFSGLQFPNYSSELNVNALELDDSALYLCASSLVGLGPGETQYFGPGTRLLVL.